This T cell receptor beta chain came from a study of memory CD4+ T cells and cytomegalovirus serostatus. Study details: Donors were healthy Belgian adults, 10 or so CMV seropositive and some 24 seronegative.

The data were produced by immunoSEQ multiplex PCR, yet TCRdb's version contains in-frame clones alone and is incomplete. The table lists approximately 92,000 clones, about four fifths of them singletons. A single count supports this clone. The sort gate was single viable CD3+CD4+CD8-CD45RO+ cells for memory CD4+ T cells. Serostatus was set by detecting CMV pp150, pp28, p38, p52 IgG. Total CD4+ T cells were enriched by CD4 positive selection. V dropped 11 bases and J dropped 0 bases, with 10 bases sitting between them. Germline V gene data show CDR1 as MNHEY and CDR2 as SMNVEV (reference sequence). The CDR3 loop spans 12 amino acids.

The receptor was isolated from an adult in good health and CMV-seropositive. Sequencing used memory CD4+ T cells from blood. V and J are TRBV27 and TRBJ1-1; D may be TRBD1 (6 bases). This CDR3 reads CAARGLNTEAFF. As DNA, the CDR3 is TGTGCCGCCAGGGGCTTGAACACTGAAGCTTTCTTT.